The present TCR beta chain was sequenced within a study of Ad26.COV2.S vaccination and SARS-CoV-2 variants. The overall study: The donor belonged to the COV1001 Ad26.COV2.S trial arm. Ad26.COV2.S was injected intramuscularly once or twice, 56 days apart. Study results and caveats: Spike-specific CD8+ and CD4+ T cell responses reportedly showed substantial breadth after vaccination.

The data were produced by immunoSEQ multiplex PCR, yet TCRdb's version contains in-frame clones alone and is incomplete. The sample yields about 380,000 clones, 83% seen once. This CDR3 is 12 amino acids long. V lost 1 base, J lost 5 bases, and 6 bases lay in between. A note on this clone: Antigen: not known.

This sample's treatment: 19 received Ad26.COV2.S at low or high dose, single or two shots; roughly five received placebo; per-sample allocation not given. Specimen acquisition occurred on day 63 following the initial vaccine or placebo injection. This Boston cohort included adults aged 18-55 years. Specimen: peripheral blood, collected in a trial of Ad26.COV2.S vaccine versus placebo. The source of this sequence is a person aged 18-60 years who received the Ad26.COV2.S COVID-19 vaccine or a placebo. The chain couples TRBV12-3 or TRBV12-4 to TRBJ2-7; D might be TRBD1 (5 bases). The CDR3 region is CASSLGRDEQYF. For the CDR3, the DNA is TGTGCCAGCAGTTTAGGCAGGGACGAGCAGTACTTC.